The sequence of this TCR beta chain was determined in a study of cytomegalovirus exposure and HLA in healthy donors. In this sample, this clone turned up once. PCR employed 60 Vbeta and 13 Jbeta primers. Measured with immunoSEQ multiplex PCR; TCRdb has only the in-frame clones, and not every one. The sample consists of roughly 99,000 clones, 82% of them appearing once. The germline V gene encodes CDR1 MNHEY and CDR2 SMNVEV (reference sequence). Trimming took 6 bases from V and 4 from J, leaving 12 bases between them. The CDR3 spans 13 residues. V and J are TRBV27 and TRBJ1-1; D may be TRBD1 (5 bases). Sequencing was done on a sample of PBMCs. The clonotype originates from a man under 40 in good health and CMV-seropositive. CDR3 sequence reads: CASSRGASTEAFF. The CDR3, as DNA: TGTGCCAGCAGCCGTGGGGCGAGCACTGAAGCTTTCTTT.